These 17 T cell receptor beta chains originate from one sample sequenced in a study of blood T cell repertoires in COVID-19. Data came from immunoSEQ multiplex PCR; TCRdb stores just in-frame clones and leaves some out. The sample holds roughly 160,000 clones, around four fifths seen once. Material: peripheral blood. Receptor source: a woman in her 70s who had recovered from COVID-19.

This rearrangement joins TRBV12-3 or TRBV12-4 to TRBJ1-3, with D uncertain. There are 11 residues in the CDR3. V lost 6 bases to trimming and J lost 4 bases, with 4 bases between them. The CDR3 DNA follows: TGTGCCAGCAGCCGGGGAAACACCATATATTTT. Translating gives CASSRGNTIYF.

The chain uses TRBV28 and TRBJ2-7; 10 bases map to TRBD1. CDR1 is MDHEN and CDR2 is SYDVKM in the germline V gene. The CDR3 has 14 amino acids. The junction had 5 bases not matched to a gene; V was cut back by 7 bases and J by 2 bases. CDR3 sequence: CASTLGQGPYEQYF. CDR3 DNA sequence: TGTGCCAGCACCTTGGGACAGGGGCCCTACGAGCAGTACTTC.

The chain combines TRBV10-3 with TRBJ1-2; 7 nucleotides line up with TRBD1. This CDR3 is built from 13 residues. The germline CDR1 and CDR2 sequences are ENHRY and SYGVKD. V shed 10 bases and J 0 bases; nucleotides not matched to a gene: 5. CDR3 sequence: CATGTAANYGYTF. The CDR3 nucleotides are TGTGCCACCGGGACAGCCGCTAACTATGGCTACACCTTC.

The chain combines TRBV4-1 with TRBJ2-7; tentatively, D is TRBD1 (5 bases). Germline lookup yields CDR1 MGHRA and CDR2 YSYEKL. Trimming took 4 bases from V and 2 from J, leaving 12 bases between them. This CDR3 comprises 14 residues. CDR3: CASSPYRGPYEQYF. The CDR3 bases are TGCGCCAGCAGCCCATATAGGGGCCCCTACGAGCAGTACTTC.

This clone came up once. The chain recombines TRBV4-1 with TRBJ1-5; no definite D call. The CDR3 totals 14 residues. Germline CDR1 is MGHRA and CDR2 is YSYEKL. Trimming stripped 0 bases from V and 6 bases from J, with 9 bases between. The CDR3 sequence is CASSQDWLSQPQHF. As DNA, the CDR3 is TGCGCCAGCAGCCAAGATTGGCTCAGTCAGCCCCAGCATTTT.

The chain links TRBV10-2 to TRBJ2-5; the D gene is possibly TRBD1 (6 bases). Germline CDR1 and CDR2: WSHSY and SAAADI. This CDR3 is built from 12 residues. Trimming cost V 6 bases and J 5 bases, with 10 bases left between them. The CDR3 DNA reads as TGCGCCAGCAGGGACAGCGAGGAGACCCAGTACTTC. Translating gives CASRDSEETQYF.

Only one count was recorded for this clone. The chain links TRBV18 to TRBJ1-1, with D possibly being TRBD1 (5 bases). This CDR3 comprises 14 residues. V was cut by 3 bases and J by 1 base, with 9 bases left in between. Germline V gene lookup returns CDR1 KGHSH and CDR2 LQKENI. The CDR3 DNA reads TGTGCCAGCTCACCCCAAACAGGGAACACTGAAGCTTTCTTT. It specifies CASSPQTGNTEAFF.

The CDR3 reads CAGGAVSYNEQFF. CDR3 bases: TGTGCCGGGGGGGCCGTCTCCTACAATGAGCAGTTCTTC. This chain links TRBV5-4 with TRBJ2-1; the D gene is possibly TRBD2 (7 bases). The CDR3 loop spans 13 amino acids. Germline assignment: CDR1 SGHNT and CDR2 YYREEE (reference sequence). The germline V and J ends were trimmed by 10 bases and 0 bases, with 11 bases remaining between them.

The CDR3 loop is CASSRTGTVAFF. CDR3 DNA sequence: TGTGCCAGCAGCCGGACCGGGACAGTAGCTTTCTTT. V gene TRBV5-4 combines with J gene TRBJ1-1; 7 nucleotides match TRBD1. The CDR3 covers 12 residues. Trimming removed 4 bases from V and 10 bases from J; junction bases left unmatched: 7. Germline V gives CDR1 SGHNT, CDR2 YYREEE (reference sequence). The full variable domain, with the rest looked up from reference TRBV5-4 and TRBJ1-1, is ETGVTQSPTHLIKTRGQQVTLRCSSQSGHNTVSWYQQALGQGPQFIFQYYREEENGRGNFPPRFSGLQFPNYSSELNVNALELDDSALYLCASSRTGTVAFFGQGTRLTVV.

This CDR3 is CASSTPGGSRKETQYF. The CDR3 bases are TGTGCCAGCAGCACCCCCGGGGGATCAAGGAAAGAGACCCAGTACTTC. This chain joins TRBV5-4 and TRBJ2-5, with TRBD2 as a possible D gene (6 bases). The germline V and J ends were trimmed by 4 bases and 3 bases, with 19 bases remaining between them. The CDR3 has 16 amino acids. Germline loops: CDR1 SGHNT, CDR2 YYREEE (reference sequence).

The V call is TRBV10-2, the J call TRBJ2-7; D might be TRBD2 (6 bases). Per the germline V gene, CDR1 is WSHSY and CDR2 is SAAADI. V was shortened by 10 bases and J by 2 bases, with 15 bases between the two germline ends. The CDR3 has 13 residues. The CDR3 bases are TGCGCCACCAAGGGGCAGCGGGCCTACGAGCAGTACTTC. Protein product: CATKGQRAYEQYF.

The chain has TRBV6-1 and TRBJ1-5; D not certain. Germline V gene data show CDR1 as MNHNS and CDR2 as SASEGT. V was trimmed by 10 bases and J by 7 bases, leaving 17 bases between them. The CDR3 consists of 13 residues. The CDR3 loop is CATSFGPGQPQHF. The DNA for the CDR3 is TGTGCCACCTCATTTGGTCCCGGGCAGCCCCAGCATTTT.

The V and J genes are TRBV9 and TRBJ2-5; perhaps TRBD2 as D (6 bases). CDR3 length equals 14 residues. The V gene lost 6 bases and the J gene lost 1 base, with 13 bases spanning the gap. Germline V gene lookup returns CDR1 SGDLS and CDR2 YYNGEE. As DNA, the CDR3 is TGTGCCAGCACCCGGGACGGGGGCCAAGAGACCCAGTACTTC. This translates into CASTRDGGQETQYF.

This chain connects TRBV6-5 to TRBJ2-3; D may be TRBD2 (7 bases). Germline loops: CDR1 MNHEY, CDR2 SVGAGI. The length of the CDR3 is 15 residues. Trimming shortened V by 6 bases and J by 3 bases, and 16 bases separated the two germline ends. The CDR3: CASSQGGEGTDTQYF. The CDR3 region has the DNA TGTGCCAGCAGCCAAGGGGGGGAGGGTACAGATACGCAGTATTTT.

The rearrangement links TRBV19 to TRBJ2-3, with 8 bases matching TRBD2. Germline lookup yields CDR1 LNHDA and CDR2 SQIVND (reference sequence). V lost 4 bases, J lost 3 bases, and 12 bases stayed unmatched. This CDR3 has 17 residues. The CDR3 protein is CASSNPNRGGWTDTQYF. The DNA for the CDR3 is TGTGCCAGTAGTAACCCCAACCGGGGGGGCTGGACAGATACGCAGTATTTT.

In its sample, this clone was seen once. The CDR3 protein is CASSLAFLGSPLHF. The CDR3 DNA is TGCGCCAGCAGCTTGGCTTTCTTGGGCTCACCCCTCCACTTT. V and J are TRBV5-1 and TRBJ1-6; the D is unclear. Germline loops: CDR1 SGHRS, CDR2 YFSETQ. The CDR3 extends over 14 amino acids. The germline V and J ends were trimmed by 0 bases and 10 bases, with 11 bases remaining between them.

The genes are TRBV18 and TRBJ1-2; 9 positions agree with TRBD1. Germline V lookup: CDR1 KGHSH, CDR2 LQKENI. The CDR3 covers 13 residues. Losses at the gene ends were 4 bases for V and 10 bases for J; bases not matched to a gene: 7. The CDR3, as DNA: TGTGCCAGCTCACTCGGACAGGGGCAGGACTACACCTTC. This gives the protein CASSLGQGQDYTF.